The clone carrying this T cell receptor beta chain appeared a few times. V lost 1 base and J lost 1, with 19 bases in between. Germline CDR1 is DFQATT and CDR2 is SNEGSKA (reference sequence). This CDR3 is 17 amino acids long. MiXCR was run by TCRdb on the 5' RACE reads, yielding one entry per CDR3 protein. The sample includes roughly 94,000 distinct CDR3 sequences, around 9.8% of them seen just once. These data belong to a study of T cells after yellow fever vaccination. Study information: Preparation of the low-cell-number fractions used SMART-Seq v4 Ultra Low Input.

Study-level findings and limits: Reappearance after the booster was observed for most primary-vaccination clones (around 95% CD4, almost 90% CD8). Shared CD4/CD8 clonotypes were a small share, likely from convergent recombination. Contaminating bulk clonotypes could be abundant in FACS-sorted repertoires.

This clonotype was obtained from a man aged 18 to 30 who received the YFV17D yellow fever vaccine. The J gene is TRBJ1-1, the V gene TRBV20-1; D might be TRBD1 (6 bases). Sequencing was performed on CD8+ T cells not binding an NS4B(214-222) dextramer, sorted from PBMCs, taken roughly 14 days after the first yellow fever vaccination. CDR3 amino acids: CSARVPRWGGENTEAFF. The CDR3 nucleotides are TGCAGTGCTAGAGTACCCCGGTGGGGGGGCGAGAACACTGAAGCTTTCTTT.